This T cell receptor beta chain was profiled in a study of neurological immune-mediated disorders. Study-wide results and caveats: Patients with HTLV-1-associated myelopathy had the highest level of TCR clonal expansion, whereas patients with multiple sclerosis had the lowest level, falling beneath the level found in healthy controls.

Time point indicated: longitudinal time-point 1 (baseline). A total of 2 million PBMCs stored at -80 degrees C provided the unsorted libraries. Synthesis of cDNA was carried out by template-switch 5'RACE. The reaction used 10-nucleotide random UMIs. The output of every sequencing run, over 190 million TCR-beta sequences, came from 15-18 subjects. TCRdb re-called the 5' RACE reads through MiXCR, storing one row per CDR3 protein. The table has 55,000 to 65,000 distinct CDR3 sequences, around 10% seen once. This clonotype was seen ten or more times. The antigen remains unidentified. Germline loops: CDR1 MNHEY, CDR2 SVGAGI. V dropped 4 bases and J dropped 2 bases, with 12 bases sitting between them. This CDR3 spans 14 amino acids.

The sequencing input was PBMCs. The chain links TRBV6-5 to TRBJ2-7; D call uncertain. The clonotype originates from a male donor with HTLV-1-associated myelopathy (HAM/TSP). In DNA form, the CDR3 reads TGTGCCAGCAGTTCCATGAGTGGGCCCTACGAGCAGTACTTC. Its translation: CASSSMSGPYEQYF.